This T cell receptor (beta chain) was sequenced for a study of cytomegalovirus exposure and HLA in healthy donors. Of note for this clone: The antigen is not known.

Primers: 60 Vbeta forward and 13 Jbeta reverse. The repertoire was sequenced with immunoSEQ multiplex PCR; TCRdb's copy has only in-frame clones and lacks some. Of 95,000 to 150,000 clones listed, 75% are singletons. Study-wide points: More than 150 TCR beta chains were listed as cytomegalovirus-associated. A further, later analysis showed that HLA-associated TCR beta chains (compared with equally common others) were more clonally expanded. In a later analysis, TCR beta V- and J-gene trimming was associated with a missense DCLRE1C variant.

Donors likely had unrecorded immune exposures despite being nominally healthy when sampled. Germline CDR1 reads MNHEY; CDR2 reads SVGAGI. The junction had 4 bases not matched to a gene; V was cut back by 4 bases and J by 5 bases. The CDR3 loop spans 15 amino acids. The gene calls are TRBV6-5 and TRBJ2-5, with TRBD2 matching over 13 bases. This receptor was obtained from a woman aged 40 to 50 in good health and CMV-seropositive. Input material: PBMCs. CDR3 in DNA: TGTGCCAGCAGTTCAGGACTAGCGGGAGTTGAGACCCAGTACTTC. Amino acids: CASSSGLAGVETQYF.